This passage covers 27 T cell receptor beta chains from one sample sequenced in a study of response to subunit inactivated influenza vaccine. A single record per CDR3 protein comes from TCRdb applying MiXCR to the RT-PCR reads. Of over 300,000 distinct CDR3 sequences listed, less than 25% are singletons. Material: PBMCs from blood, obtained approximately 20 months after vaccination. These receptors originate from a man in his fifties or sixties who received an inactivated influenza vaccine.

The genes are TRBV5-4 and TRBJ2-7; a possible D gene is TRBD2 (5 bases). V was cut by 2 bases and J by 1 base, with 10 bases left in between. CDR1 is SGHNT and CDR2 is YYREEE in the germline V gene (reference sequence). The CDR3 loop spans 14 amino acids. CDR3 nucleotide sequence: TGTGCCAGCAGCTTAAGCGGCAAATCCTACGAGCAGTACTTC. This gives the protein CASSLSGKSYEQYF.

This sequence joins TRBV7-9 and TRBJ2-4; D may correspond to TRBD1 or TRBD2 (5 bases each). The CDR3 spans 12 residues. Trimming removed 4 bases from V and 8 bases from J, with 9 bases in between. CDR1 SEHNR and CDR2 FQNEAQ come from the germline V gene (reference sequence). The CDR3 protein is CASSSGRDIQYF. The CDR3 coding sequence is TGTGCCAGCAGCTCGGGACGAGACATTCAGTACTTC.

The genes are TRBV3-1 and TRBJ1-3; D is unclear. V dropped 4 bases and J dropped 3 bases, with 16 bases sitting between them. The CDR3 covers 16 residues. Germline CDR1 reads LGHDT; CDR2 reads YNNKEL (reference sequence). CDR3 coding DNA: TGTGCCAGCAGCCCGTACGGAGGCGCAGGTGGAAACACCATATATTTT. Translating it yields CASSPYGGAGGNTIYF.

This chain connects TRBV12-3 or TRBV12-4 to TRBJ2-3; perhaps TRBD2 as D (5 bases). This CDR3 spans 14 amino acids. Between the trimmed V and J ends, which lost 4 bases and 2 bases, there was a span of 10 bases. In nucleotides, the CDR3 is TGTGCCAGCAGTTCCGATGGACTCACAGATACGCAGTATTTT. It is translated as CASSSDGLTDTQYF.

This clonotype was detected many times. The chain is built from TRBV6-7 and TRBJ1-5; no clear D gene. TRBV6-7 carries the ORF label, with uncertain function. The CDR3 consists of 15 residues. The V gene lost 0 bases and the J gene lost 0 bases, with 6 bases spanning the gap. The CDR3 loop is CASSYSRPSNQPQHF. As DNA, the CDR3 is TGTGCCAGCAGTTACTCGCGTCCTAGCAATCAGCCCCAGCATTTT.

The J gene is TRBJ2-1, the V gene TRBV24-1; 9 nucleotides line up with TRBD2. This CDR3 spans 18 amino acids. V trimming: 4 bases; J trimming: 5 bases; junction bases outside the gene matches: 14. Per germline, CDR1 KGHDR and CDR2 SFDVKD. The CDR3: CATSDALEAGGGHNEQFF. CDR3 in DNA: TGTGCCACCAGTGACGCCCTCGAGGCGGGGGGGGGCCACAATGAGCAGTTCTTC.

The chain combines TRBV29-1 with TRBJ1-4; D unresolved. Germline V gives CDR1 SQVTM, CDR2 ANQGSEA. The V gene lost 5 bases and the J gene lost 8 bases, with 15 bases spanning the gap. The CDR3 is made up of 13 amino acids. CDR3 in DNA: TGCAGCGTTCGACTAGGGCTTGGGGAAAAACTGTTTTTT. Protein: CSVRLGLGEKLFF.

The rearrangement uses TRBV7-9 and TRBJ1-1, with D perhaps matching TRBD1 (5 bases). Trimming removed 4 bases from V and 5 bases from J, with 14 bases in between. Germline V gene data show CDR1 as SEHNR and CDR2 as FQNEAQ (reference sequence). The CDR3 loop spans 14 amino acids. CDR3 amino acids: CASSSMGRSTEAFF. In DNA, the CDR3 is TGTGCCAGCAGCTCGATGGGACGGTCAACTGAAGCTTTCTTT.

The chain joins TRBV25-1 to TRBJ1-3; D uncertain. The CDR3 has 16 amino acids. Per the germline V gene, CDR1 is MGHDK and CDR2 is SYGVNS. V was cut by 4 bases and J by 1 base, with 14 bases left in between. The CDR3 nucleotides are TGTGCCAGCAGTGGATTTACGACGGGGTCTGGAAACACCATATATTTT. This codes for CASSGFTTGSGNTIYF.

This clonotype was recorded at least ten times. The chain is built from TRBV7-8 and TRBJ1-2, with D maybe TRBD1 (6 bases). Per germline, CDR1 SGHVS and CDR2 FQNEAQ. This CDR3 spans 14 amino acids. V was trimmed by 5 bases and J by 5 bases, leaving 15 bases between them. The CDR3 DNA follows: TGTGCCAGCAGCCCTGGACAGCCGGATTATGGCTACACCTTC. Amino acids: CASSPGQPDYGYTF.

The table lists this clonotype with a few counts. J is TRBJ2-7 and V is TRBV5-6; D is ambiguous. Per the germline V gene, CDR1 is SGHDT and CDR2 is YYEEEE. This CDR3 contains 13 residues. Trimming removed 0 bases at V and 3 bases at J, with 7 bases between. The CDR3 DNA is TGTGCCAGCAGCTTGGCCCGAAGCTACGAGCAGTACTTC. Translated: CASSLARSYEQYF.

DNA of the CDR3: TGTGCCAGCAGCTTAAGCGGGACAGGGGACCCCGAGCAGTACTTC. It specifies CASSLSGTGDPEQYF. The V and J genes are TRBV7-9 and TRBJ2-7; TRBD1 matches at 10 bases. V dropped 2 bases and J dropped 6; count of bases not matched to a gene: 7. Germline-derived CDR1 and CDR2 are SEHNR and FQNEAQ (reference sequence). The CDR3 consists of 15 residues.

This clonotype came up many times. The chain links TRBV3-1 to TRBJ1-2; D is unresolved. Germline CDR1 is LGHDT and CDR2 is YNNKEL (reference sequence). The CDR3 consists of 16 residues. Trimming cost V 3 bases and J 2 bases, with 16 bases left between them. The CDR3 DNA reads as TGTGCCAGCAGCCATTCCCGATCCGGAGGGAACTATGGCTACACCTTC. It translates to CASSHSRSGGNYGYTF. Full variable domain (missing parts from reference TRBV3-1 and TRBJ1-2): DTAVSQTPKYLVTQMGNDKSIKCEQNLGHDTMYWYKQDSKKFLKIMFSYNNKELIINETVPNRFSPKSPDKAHLNLHINSLELGDSAVYFCASSHSRSGGNYGYTFGSGTRLTVV.

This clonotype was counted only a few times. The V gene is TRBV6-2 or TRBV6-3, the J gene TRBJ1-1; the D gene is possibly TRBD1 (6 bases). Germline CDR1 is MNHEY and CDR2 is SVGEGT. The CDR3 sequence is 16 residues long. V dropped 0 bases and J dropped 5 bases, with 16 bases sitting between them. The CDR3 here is CASSYSTPGVETEAFF. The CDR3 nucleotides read TGTGCCAGCAGTTACTCGACGCCAGGGGTGGAGACTGAAGCTTTCTTT.

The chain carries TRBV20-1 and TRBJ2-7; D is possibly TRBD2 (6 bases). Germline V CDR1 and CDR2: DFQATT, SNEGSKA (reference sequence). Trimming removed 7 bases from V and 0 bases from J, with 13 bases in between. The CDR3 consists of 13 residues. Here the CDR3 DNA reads TGCAGTGGTGCGGGGCGCCCCTCCTACGAGCAGTACTTC. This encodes CSGAGRPSYEQYF.

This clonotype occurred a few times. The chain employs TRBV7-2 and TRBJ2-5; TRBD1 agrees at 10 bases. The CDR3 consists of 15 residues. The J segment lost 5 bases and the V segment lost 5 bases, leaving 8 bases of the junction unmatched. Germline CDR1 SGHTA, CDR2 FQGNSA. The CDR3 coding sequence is TGTGCCAGCAGCCCGACAGGGGGCTTCGGGGAGACCCAGTACTTC. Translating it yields CASSPTGGFGETQYF.

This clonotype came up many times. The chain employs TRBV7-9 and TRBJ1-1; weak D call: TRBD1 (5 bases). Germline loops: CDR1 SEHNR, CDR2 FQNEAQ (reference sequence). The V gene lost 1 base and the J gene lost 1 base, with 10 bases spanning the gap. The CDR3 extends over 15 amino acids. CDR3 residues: CASSLVGGENTEAFF. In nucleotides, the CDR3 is TGTGCCAGCAGCTTAGTCGGGGGGGAGAACACTGAAGCTTTCTTT.

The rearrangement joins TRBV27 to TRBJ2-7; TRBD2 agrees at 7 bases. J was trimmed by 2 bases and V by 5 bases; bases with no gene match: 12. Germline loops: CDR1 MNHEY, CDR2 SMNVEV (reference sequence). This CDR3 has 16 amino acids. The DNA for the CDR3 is TGTGCCAGCAGTAGGCTGTTACCAAGCGGGGCCTACGAGCAGTACTTC. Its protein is CASSRLLPSGAYEQYF.

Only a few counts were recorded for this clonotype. CDR3 amino acids: CASSRAGGWGQPQHF. The DNA of the CDR3 is TGTGCCAGCAGCCGAGCAGGGGGATGGGGTCAGCCCCAGCATTTT. This rearrangement joins TRBV7-6 to TRBJ1-5; 7 bases are shared with TRBD1. Germline V gene data show CDR1 as SGHVS and CDR2 as FNYEAQ. Trimming cost V 5 bases and J 6 bases; bases outside gene matches: 10. The CDR3 has 15 residues.

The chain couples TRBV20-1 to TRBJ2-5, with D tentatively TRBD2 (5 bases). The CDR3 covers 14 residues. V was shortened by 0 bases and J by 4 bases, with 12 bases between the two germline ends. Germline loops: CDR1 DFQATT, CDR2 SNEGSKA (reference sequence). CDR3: CSARDIKAGETQYF. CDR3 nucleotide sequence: TGCAGTGCTAGAGATATTAAGGCGGGAGAGACCCAGTACTTC.

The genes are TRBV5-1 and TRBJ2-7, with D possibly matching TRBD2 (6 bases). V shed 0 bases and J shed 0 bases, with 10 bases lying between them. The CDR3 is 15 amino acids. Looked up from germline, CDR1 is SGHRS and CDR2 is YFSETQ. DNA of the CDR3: TGCGCCAGCAGCTTGGGCGGGACCTACTCCTACGAGCAGTACTTC. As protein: CASSLGGTYSYEQYF.

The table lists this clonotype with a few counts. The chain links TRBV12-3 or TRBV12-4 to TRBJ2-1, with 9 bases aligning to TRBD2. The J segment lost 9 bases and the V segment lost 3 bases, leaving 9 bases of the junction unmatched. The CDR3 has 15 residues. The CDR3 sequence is CASSFAAGGLVEQFF. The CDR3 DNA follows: TGTGCCAGCAGTTTTGCGGCGGGGGGGCTCGTTGAGCAGTTCTTC.

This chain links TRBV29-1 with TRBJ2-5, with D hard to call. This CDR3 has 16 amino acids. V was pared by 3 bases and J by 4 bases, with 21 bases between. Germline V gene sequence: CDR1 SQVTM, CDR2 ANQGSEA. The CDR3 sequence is CSVEHEGSLNTETQYF. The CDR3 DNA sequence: TGCAGCGTTGAGCATGAAGGGTCGTTAAACACAGAGACCCAGTACTTC. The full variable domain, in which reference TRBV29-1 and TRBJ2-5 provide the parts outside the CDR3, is SAVISQKPSRDICQRGTSLTIQCQVDSQVTMMFWYRQQPGQSLTLIATANQGSEATYESGFVIDKFPISRPNLTFSTLTVSNMSPEDSSIYLCSVEHEGSLNTETQYFGPGTRLLVL.

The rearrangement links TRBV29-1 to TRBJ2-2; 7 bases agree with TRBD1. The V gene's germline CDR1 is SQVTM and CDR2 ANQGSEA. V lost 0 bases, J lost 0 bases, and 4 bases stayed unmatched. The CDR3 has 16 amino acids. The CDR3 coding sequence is TGCAGCGTTGAAGATCGGACAGGTTCGAACACCGGGGAGCTGTTTTTT. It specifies CSVEDRTGSNTGELFF.

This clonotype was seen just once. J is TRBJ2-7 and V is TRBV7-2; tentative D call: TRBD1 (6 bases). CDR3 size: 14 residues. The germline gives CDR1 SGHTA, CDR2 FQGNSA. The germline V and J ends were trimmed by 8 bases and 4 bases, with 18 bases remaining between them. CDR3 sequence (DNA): TGTGCCAGCGCCCCAGGGGCGATGATATACGAGCAGTACTTC. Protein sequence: CASAPGAMIYEQYF.

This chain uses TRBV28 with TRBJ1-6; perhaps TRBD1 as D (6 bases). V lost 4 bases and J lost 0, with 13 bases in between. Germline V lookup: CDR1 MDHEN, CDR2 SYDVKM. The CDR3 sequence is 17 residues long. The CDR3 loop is CASSSHRESSYNSPLHF. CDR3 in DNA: TGTGCCAGCAGTTCTCACAGGGAAAGCTCCTATAATTCACCCCTCCACTTT. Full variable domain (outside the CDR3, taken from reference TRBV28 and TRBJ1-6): DVKVTQSSRYLVKRTGEKVFLECVQDMDHENMFWYRQDPGLGLRLIYFSYDVKMKEKGDIPEGYSVSREKKERFSLILESASTNQTSMYLCASSSHRESSYNSPLHFGNGTRLTVT.

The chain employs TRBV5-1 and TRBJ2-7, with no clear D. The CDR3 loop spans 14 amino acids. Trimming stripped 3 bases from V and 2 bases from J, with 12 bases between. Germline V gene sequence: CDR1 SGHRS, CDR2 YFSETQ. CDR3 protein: CASSWRTGPYEQYF. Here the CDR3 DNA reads TGCGCCAGCAGCTGGAGAACGGGTCCCTACGAGCAGTACTTC.